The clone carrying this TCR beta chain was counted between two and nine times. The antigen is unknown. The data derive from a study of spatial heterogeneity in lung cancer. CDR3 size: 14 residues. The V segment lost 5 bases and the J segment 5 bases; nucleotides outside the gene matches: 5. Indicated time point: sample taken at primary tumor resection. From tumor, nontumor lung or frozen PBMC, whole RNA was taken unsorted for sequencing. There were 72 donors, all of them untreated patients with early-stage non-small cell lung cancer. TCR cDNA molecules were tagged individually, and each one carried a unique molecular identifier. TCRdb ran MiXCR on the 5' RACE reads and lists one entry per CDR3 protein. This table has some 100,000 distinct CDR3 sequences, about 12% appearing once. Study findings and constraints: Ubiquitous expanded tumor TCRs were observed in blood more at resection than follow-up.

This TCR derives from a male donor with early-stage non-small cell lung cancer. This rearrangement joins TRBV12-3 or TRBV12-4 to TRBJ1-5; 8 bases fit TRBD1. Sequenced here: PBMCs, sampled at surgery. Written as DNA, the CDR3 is TGTGCCAGCAGTCAGACAGGGGTGGATCAGCCCCAGCATTTT. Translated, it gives CASSQTGVDQPQHF.